This T cell receptor (beta chain) derives from a study of T cell responses to AZD1222 COVID-19 vaccine (dated by TCRdb to the early 2020s). Looking at the study overall: AZD1222 recipients given second doses at about 4 weeks or at about 12 weeks were pooled, since spike-specific TCR depth and breadth were not found to differ between the two schedules. TCR sequencing covered 233 trial participants: around 210 given two doses of AZD1222 and 26 given two doses of MenACWY control vaccine. Enrollment into the trials was organized by age into subgroups of 18-55, 56-69 and 70-plus years, and those subgroups contained roughly 150, 30 and 60 TCR-sequenced participants, respectively. Beyond this particular receptor, the publication reports: No day 14 peak-response samples were available, so repertoires were characterized only after the peak T cell response. The vaccine-associated CD4 TCRs covered the entire spike protein, and the dominant responses fell in regions 160-218 and 743-854. Epitopes outside the regions mutated in the B.1.351 and B.1.1.7 variants were reportedly recognized by nearly half of the unique spike-specific TCRs. In the small 56-69-year group, the increase in depth fell short of significance, most likely because of low power. Spike-specific TCR breadth and depth rose significantly after two AZD1222 doses compared with day 0 and with MenACWY recipients. Conclusions about previously exposed vaccinees are limited because only six or seven AZD1222 recipients were SARS-CoV-2 seropositive at baseline. Participants were mostly white British and included more females than males, and it was suggested by the authors that clonal diversity may have been underestimated.

The sample's time point label, decoded: baseline before first vaccination. Samples from vaccinated people were obtained from the UK trials COV001 and COV002, which included a single-blind randomized controlled phase 2/3 trial of AZD1222 (ChAdOx1 nCoV-19) in healthy adults. For TCRbeta chain sequencing, PBMC samples from trial participants were taken at day 0 and at day 28 after the second dose. Trimmed from V: 2 bases; trimmed from J: 8 bases; junction bases lacking a gene match: 16. From a lookup of the germline V gene, CDR1 and CDR2 are MDHEN and SYDVKM. The CDR3 contains 17 residues, cysteine and phenylalanine counted. Only the CDR3 portion is preserved as DNA: 51 bases, with reading frame beginning at the first base. On this clone: This receptor's antigen is unknown. No much larger clone is present one base from it, and per-base qualities are unavailable.

The CDR3 regions of human TCRbeta chains were analyzed by immunosequencing. From the authors' description of their analysis: TCRs in the repertoires were compared against a reference library of SARS-CoV-2-specific TCRs that had been generated with the MIRA antigen-specificity platform. Breadth was defined as the fraction of unique TCRs that were SARS-CoV-2-associated, and depth was defined as the fraction of total T cells that were SARS-CoV-2-associated. Using the MIRA data, each spike-specific TCR was assigned both to the spike region to which the TCR was reactive and to a CD4 or CD8 class. Log10-transformed breadth and depth values were compared by one-way ANOVA with Sidak's multiple comparisons tests. In TCRdb, the immuneACCESS table is reduced to in-frame sequences with V and J assigned. These tables do not hold every clone; where another copy was compared, an unresolved V gene accounts for under half, and the others remain unexplained. The DNA was the basis for D and trimming; V, J and clone size are from that table. This sample lists about 130,000 clones; approximately 94% were detected once. Roughly 6.6% of the sample is in the top ten clones.

The sequence joins TRBV28 to TRBJ1-1; 8 central nucleotides agree with TRBD1. The sequence was collected from an adult in good health. The sequences come from peripheral blood, collected on day 0 of AZD1222 vaccination. The CDR3 reads as follows: CASSLPREAGGRLEAFF. At the DNA level, the sequence is TGTGCCAGCAGTTTACCGCGGGAGGCAGGGGGCCGGCTCGAAGCTTTCTTT.